This is a list of T cell receptor beta chains from one sample in a study of cytomegalovirus exposure and HLA in healthy donors. Here immunoSEQ multiplex PCR was the method, and the copy in TCRdb shows in-frame clones only, minus some. The repertoire includes 60,000 to 80,000 clones, 70% to 75% of them detected once, and roughly 5.7% sits in the top ten. Sample: PBMCs. Receptors were obtained from a woman under 40 in good health and CMV-seronegative. Both conserved end residues are trimmed from each CDR3. Fields, in order: V gene, CDR3 protein.

TRBV19 | ASSIDLDRGLETGELF
TRBV20-1 | SAPTGGEAF
TRBV7-6 | ASSSGGGKESNSPLH
TRBV4-1 | ASSPRFVTNTEAF
TRBV18 | ASSPPLSPSGANVLT
TRBV5-6 | ASSLGLSDSPFNYGYT
TRBV6-5 | ASSYSSGTGELF
TRBV5-1 | ASSLASETQY
TRBV4-3 | ASSQQGTGELF
TRBV10-3 | AIKAGSDPTSEKLF
TRBV7-3 | ASSSRTGAAYNEQF
TRBV7-6 | ASSLGLDEQF
TRBV7-2 | ASSLAGTETYKQY
TRBV5-1 | ASSFSLGRQETQY
TRBV10-1 | ASSPRGTDNEQF
TRBV5-1 | ASSLDGSGVDTQY
TRBV9 | ASSVVGTGGQAF
TRBV5-8 | ASSPLAGVSYNEQF
TRBV6-5 | ASSYETSGRDEQF
TRBV9 | ASSVAPREPSYGYT
TRBV5-1 | ASSSGLAEANEQF
TRBV10-2 | ASSEQLAGPYEQY
TRBV11-2 | ASSYQTAGGEVEQF
TRBV7-9 | ASSLVAGPEDTQY
TRBV7-6 | ASSPIPGVSYEQY
TRBV7-3 | ASSLISPGDTQY
TRBV30 | AWSWDTGYEQY
TRBV6-1 | ASSHRLPTEAF
TRBV2 | ASSEQGDTEAF
TRBV27 | ASSLSPWAGGVLT
TRBV19 | ASSISL
TRBV28 | ASGLGQGEEKLF
TRBV11-3 | ASSPGQGARTEAF
TRBV10-3 | AIAGGADTQY
TRBV7-2 | ASSLVSGGYT
TRBV7-9 | ASSSQGFETQY
TRBV19 | ASSEWANQPQH
TRBV30 | AWNANSGNTIY